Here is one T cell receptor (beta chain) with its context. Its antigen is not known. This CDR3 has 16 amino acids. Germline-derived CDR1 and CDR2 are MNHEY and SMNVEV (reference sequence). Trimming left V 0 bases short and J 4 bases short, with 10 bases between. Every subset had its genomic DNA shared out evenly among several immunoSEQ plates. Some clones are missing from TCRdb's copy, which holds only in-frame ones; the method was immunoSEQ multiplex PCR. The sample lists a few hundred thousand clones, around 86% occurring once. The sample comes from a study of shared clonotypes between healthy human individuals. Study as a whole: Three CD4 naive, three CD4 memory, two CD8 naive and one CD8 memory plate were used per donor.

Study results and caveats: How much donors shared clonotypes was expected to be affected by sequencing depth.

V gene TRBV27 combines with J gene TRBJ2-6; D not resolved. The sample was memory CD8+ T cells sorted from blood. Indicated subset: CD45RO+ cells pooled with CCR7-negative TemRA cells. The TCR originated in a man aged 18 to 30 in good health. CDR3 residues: CASSLSKGTGANVLTF. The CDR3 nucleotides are TGTGCCAGCAGTTTATCGAAGGGCACCGGGGCCAACGTCCTGACTTTC.